This is a list of T cell receptor beta chains from one sample in a study of early T cells in non-severe SARS-CoV-2 infection. TCRdb used MiXCR to reprocess the 5' RACE reads, holding one entry per CDR3 protein. The sample has more than 65,000 distinct CDR3 sequences; around 12% are singletons. What was sequenced was whole blood. Receptors originate from an adult who was a healthcare worker with PCR-confirmed SARS-CoV-2 infection or an uninfected control (not recorded which). Both conserved end residues are part of each CDR3. Fields, in order: clone size, D gene, J gene, V gene, CDR3 DNA, CDR3 protein. D genes are given only for firm matches. Clone size, where shown, is once, few, many, or a class for clones that have expanded.

many | . | TRBJ1-2 | TRBV20-1 | TGCAGTGCTAGGCATAGAGAGGGGGGAGGCTACACCTTC | CSARHREGGGYTF
. | . | TRBJ2-5 | TRBV6-5 | TGTGCCAGCAGTTACCATCGGAGGGGAGAGACCCAGTACTTC | CASSYHRRGETQYF
few | . | TRBJ2-7 | TRBV29-1 | TGCAGCGTTGACGGCAAAACTGGGGAGCAGTACTTC | CSVDGKTGEQYF
. | TRBD1 | TRBJ1-5 | TRBV12-5 | TGTGCTAGTGCCATAAGACAGGGTGGTGATCAGCCCCAGCATTTT | CASAIRQGGDQPQHF
many | TRBD1 | TRBJ1-2 | TRBV28 | TGTGCCAGCAGTATAACAGGGGGCGAGGTTTATCATGGCTACACCTTC | CASSITGGEVYHGYTF
many | . | TRBJ2-1 | TRBV20-1 | TGCAGTGCTAGAGATATTGGGGGAATATCGGCCAATGAGCAGTTCTTC | CSARDIGGISANEQFF
. | . | TRBJ2-7 | TRBV7-2 | TGTGCCAGCAGCACCCCGGGGGTGGACTACGAGCAGTACTTC | CASSTPGVDYEQYF
many | . | TRBJ2-7 | TRBV28 | TGTGCCAGCAGGCAGGCCTACGAGCAGTACTTC | CASRQAYEQYF
many | TRBD1 | TRBJ1-5 | TRBV19 | TGTGCCAGTAGTATACAGGGGGAGAGACAGCCCCAGCATTTT | CASSIQGERQPQHF
many | . | TRBJ2-5 | TRBV11-2 | TGTGCCAGCAGCTTGACGTTCCAAGAGACCCAGTACTTC | CASSLTFQETQYF
many | TRBD1 | TRBJ2-7 | TRBV28 | TGTGCCAGCAGAAACAGGGGGCCCTACGAGCAGTACTTC | CASRNRGPYEQYF
many | . | TRBJ2-7 | TRBV6-1 | TGTGCCAGCATCAGAGGTCCCCAGATGCACGAGCAGTACTTC | CASIRGPQMHEQYF
many | . | TRBJ1-1 | TRBV12-3/TRBV12-4 | TGTGCCAGCAGCCCCACAGGGAACACTGAAGCTTTCTTT | CASSPTGNTEAFF
many | TRBD2 | TRBJ2-1 | TRBV6-5 | TGTGCCAGCAGTGCGACTAGCGGAACGTACAATGAGCAGTTCTTC | CASSATSGTYNEQFF
. | . | TRBJ2-1 | TRBV12-3/TRBV12-4 | TGTGCCAGCACCCCCCCGAGGGCGGGGGCCTGGGTGTATGAGCAGTTCTTC | CASTPPRAGAWVYEQFF
. | . | TRBJ1-6 | TRBV2 | TGTGCCAGCAAAGGCGGGACGACCTCCTCTATGAATTCACCCCTCCACTTT | CASKGGTTSSMNSPLHF
many | . | TRBJ2-7 | TRBV5-1 | TGCGCCAGCAGCTTGGTGGGGTACGACGAGCAGTACTTC | CASSLVGYDEQYF